This T cell receptor beta chain stems from a study of T-cell memory formation after mild COVID-19. There are 16 residues in the CDR3. V was clipped by 1 base and J by 4 bases; unmatched bases: 5. Germline V gene data show CDR1 as LGHNA and CDR2 as YNFKEQ. Study-wide points: A second wave of clones peaked on day 37, and their SARS-CoV-2 specificity went unconfirmed. CD4/CD8 balance held among clones contracting day 15 to 85, and later expanders leaned CD4+.

5'RACE, which relied on constant-segment primers, yielded TCR alpha and TCR beta cDNA libraries carrying sample barcodes and UMIs. TCRdb re-analysed the 5' RACE reads in MiXCR, keeping a single row per CDR3 protein. The sample yields under 250,000 distinct CDR3 sequences, roughly 14% seen once. This clonotype has more than one count but fewer than ten. Its antigen remains unknown. This TCR was recovered from an adult woman who had mild COVID-19 (a few samples of this study predate the infection). Cell type and time point are not known. The gene calls are TRBV4-2 and TRBJ2-1, with TRBD1 identical over 9 bases. Sequencing input: PBMCs or a T cell subset sorted from them (not recorded which). CDR3 protein: CASSQGFDRGYNEQFF. The CDR3 DNA sequence: TGTGCCAGCAGCCAAGGTTTTGACAGGGGGTACAATGAGCAGTTCTTC.